This T cell receptor (beta chain) was captured by sequencing in a study of blood T cells in healthy people across ages. Broader study findings: Per-million-T-cell TCR beta diversity fell roughly linearly with age. PBMCs were not sorted, which prevented a conclusive comparison of naive versus antigen-experienced cells.

Through a sample-barcoded 5' primer and a J-beta primer mix, a second PCR was run for 7 to 11 cycles. In TCRdb, the 5' RACE reads were re-called with MiXCR into one record per CDR3 protein. The data show about 840,000 distinct CDR3 sequences, with 25% to 30% seen just once and 10% held by the top ten. CDR3 length: 15 residues. Germline CDR1 and CDR2: SQVTM and ANQGSEA. J gave up 7 bases and V 7 bases, and 10 bases lay outside the gene matches. This clonotype was seen a few times. Antigen unknown. The same sample was also studied in work on T cells of mothers and their children. That source reports: Over 9 million TCR beta CDR3 reads were obtained from each mother, and around 2.8 million from each child. Unrelated mother-child pairs always had slightly, but never significantly, lower normalized overlap than related pairs.

The rearrangement links TRBV29-1 to TRBJ1-6; 10 bases agree with TRBD1. The sequence was obtained from a woman aged 40 to 55 in good health. Sequenced: blood. CDR3 sequence: CSASTGQGKNSPLHF. As DNA, the CDR3 is TGCAGCGCCTCGACGGGACAGGGGAAGAATTCACCCCTCCACTTT. Drawing the rest from reference TRBV29-1 and TRBJ1-6, the complete variable domain is SAVISQKPSRDICQRGTSLTIQCQVDSQVTMMFWYRQQPGQSLTLIATANQGSEATYESGFVIDKFPISRPNLTFSTLTVSNMSPEDSSIYLCSASTGQGKNSPLHFGNGTRLTVT.